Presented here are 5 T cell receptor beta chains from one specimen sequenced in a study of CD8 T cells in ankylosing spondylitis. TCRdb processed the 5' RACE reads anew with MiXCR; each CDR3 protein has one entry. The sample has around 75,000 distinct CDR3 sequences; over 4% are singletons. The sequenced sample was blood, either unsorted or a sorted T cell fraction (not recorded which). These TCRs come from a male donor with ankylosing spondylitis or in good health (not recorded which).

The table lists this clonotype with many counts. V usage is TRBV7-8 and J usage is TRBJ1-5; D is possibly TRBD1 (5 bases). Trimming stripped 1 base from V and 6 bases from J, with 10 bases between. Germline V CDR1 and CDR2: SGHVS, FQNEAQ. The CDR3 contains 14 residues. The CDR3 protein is CASSLVTGTQPQHF. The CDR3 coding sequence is TGTGCCAGCAGCTTAGTTACAGGAACTCAGCCCCAGCATTTT.

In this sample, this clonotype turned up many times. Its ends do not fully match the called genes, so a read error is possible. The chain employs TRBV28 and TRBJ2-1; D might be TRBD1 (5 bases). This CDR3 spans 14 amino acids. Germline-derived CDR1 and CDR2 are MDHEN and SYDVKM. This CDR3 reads CASSFIGAGRNMIF. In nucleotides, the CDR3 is TGTGCCAGCAGTTTTATCGGCGCAGGGCGAAACATGATCTTC.

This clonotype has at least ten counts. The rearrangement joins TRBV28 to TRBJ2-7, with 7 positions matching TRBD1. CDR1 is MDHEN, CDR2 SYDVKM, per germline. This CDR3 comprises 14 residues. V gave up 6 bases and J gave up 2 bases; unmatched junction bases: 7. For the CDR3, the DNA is TGTGCCAGCAGCCTTAGACAGGGTCCCTACGAGCAGTACTTC. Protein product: CASSLRQGPYEQYF.

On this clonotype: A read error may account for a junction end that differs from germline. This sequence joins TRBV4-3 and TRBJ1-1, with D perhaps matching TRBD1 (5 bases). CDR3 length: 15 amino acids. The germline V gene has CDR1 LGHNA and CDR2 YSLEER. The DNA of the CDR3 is TGCGTCAGCAGCCAAGCAGGGAGTCTGGACACTGAAGCTTTCTTT. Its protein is CVSSQAGSLDTEAFF.

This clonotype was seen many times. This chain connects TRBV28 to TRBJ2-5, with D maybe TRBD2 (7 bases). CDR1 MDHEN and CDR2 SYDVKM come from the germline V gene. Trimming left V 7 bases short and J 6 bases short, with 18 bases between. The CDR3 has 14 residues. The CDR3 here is CASTQGGGAQTQYF. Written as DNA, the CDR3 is TGTGCCAGCACTCAAGGGGGGGGCGCGCAGACCCAGTACTTC.